The 26 T cell receptor beta chains given below trace back to one sample, sequenced in a study of blood T cell repertoires in COVID-19. This table comes from immunoSEQ multiplex PCR, and its TCRdb copy is limited to in-frame clones, with some not included. The profile shows approximately 150,000 clones, 80% to 90% of them singletons. Source material: peripheral blood. Receptor source: a woman aged 65 to 85 with acute or convalescent COVID-19.

In nucleotides, the CDR3 is TGTGCCAGCAGTTTCTCCGGGACAGGGGGGTACGAGCAGTACTTC. Translation: CASSFSGTGGYEQYF. The chain is built from TRBV27 and TRBJ2-7; 11 bases agree with TRBD1. This CDR3 has 15 residues. V gave up 3 bases and J gave up 4 bases; unmatched junction bases: 5. Per the germline V gene, CDR1 is MNHEY and CDR2 is SMNVEV (reference sequence).

The chain recombines TRBV5-6 with TRBJ2-7; a weak D match, TRBD1 (8 bases). CDR3 length: 14 amino acids. The V and J ends lost 3 bases and 2 bases respectively, with 12 bases between them. Germline V gene data show CDR1 as SGHDT and CDR2 as YYEEEE. CDR3 nucleotide sequence: TGTGCCAGCAGCTGGACAGGGAGGGCCTACGAGCAGTACTTC. Its protein is CASSWTGRAYEQYF.

V is TRBV6-2 or TRBV6-3 and J is TRBJ1-5, with 11 bases that match TRBD1. The V and J ends lost 6 bases and 7 bases, in that order; junction bases with no gene match: 8. This CDR3 spans 15 amino acids. The germline V gene encodes CDR1 MNHEY and CDR2 SVGEGT. The CDR3 is CASSLRTGGRQPQHF. The CDR3 nucleotides read TGTGCCAGCAGCCTCCGGACAGGGGGCAGGCAGCCCCAGCATTTT.

This clone was seen only a few times. The rearrangement links TRBV19 to TRBJ2-7, with 12 bases that match TRBD1. With V trimmed by 4 bases and J by 4 bases, 2 bases remained unmatched. Germline lookup yields CDR1 LNHDA and CDR2 SQIVND (reference sequence). The CDR3 runs 14 residues. CDR3 in amino acids: CASSTGQGAYEQYF. The CDR3 region has the DNA TGTGCCAGTAGTACGGGACAGGGGGCGTACGAGCAGTACTTC.

The chain recombines TRBV19 with TRBJ2-1; 9 positions agree with TRBD1. Unmatched junction bases numbered 4, after V lost 7 bases and J lost 9 bases. Germline CDR1 and CDR2: LNHDA and SQIVND (reference sequence). The CDR3 is 12 residues long. The CDR3 region has the DNA TGTGCCAGTACCTCGACAGGGGGTGAGCAGTTCTTC. This translates into CASTSTGGEQFF.

The chain combines TRBV28 with TRBJ1-1, with D hard to call. V lost 2 bases and J lost 9, with 10 bases in between. CDR1 MDHEN and CDR2 SYDVKM come from the germline V gene. The CDR3 loop spans 12 amino acids. The CDR3 DNA is TGTGCCAGCAGTTTAAGGAGGCAGAAAGCTTTCTTT. This codes for CASSLRRQKAFF.

The rearrangement links TRBV18 to TRBJ1-4; 7 bases align to TRBD1. The germline V gene encodes CDR1 KGHSH and CDR2 LQKENI. This CDR3 contains 15 residues. With 2 bases clipped from V and 2 bases from J, the junction kept 2 bases outside the gene matches. In nucleotides, the CDR3 is TGTGCCAGCTCACCAAGGGGGCCTACTAATGAAAAACTGTTTTTT. This translates into CASSPRGPTNEKLFF.

V usage is TRBV28 and J usage is TRBJ1-2, with a weak D call TRBD1 (5 bases). The CDR3 is made up of 17 amino acids. The V and J ends lost 6 bases and 3 bases respectively, with 23 bases between them. Germline CDR1 MDHEN, CDR2 SYDVKM. The chain's CDR3 is CASRPPTPGGLDYGYTF. CDR3 coding DNA: TGTGCCAGCAGGCCACCCACCCCCGGGGGTTTGGACTATGGCTACACCTTC.

The genes are TRBV18 and TRBJ2-2; 7 bases match TRBD1. The V and J ends lost 4 bases and 3 bases, in that order; junction bases with no gene match: 5. The CDR3 contains 15 residues. Germline CDR1 and CDR2: KGHSH and LQKENI. CDR3 amino acids: CASSLQQGYTGELFF. The CDR3, as DNA: TGTGCCAGCTCACTACAACAGGGGTACACCGGGGAGCTGTTTTTT.

This chain uses TRBV6-6 with TRBJ1-1, with D tentatively TRBD1 (6 bases). The CDR3 spans 14 residues. The V gene's germline CDR1 is MNHNY and CDR2 SVGAGI (reference sequence). V was clipped by 2 bases and J by 5 bases, with 12 bases between them. DNA of the CDR3: TGTGCCAGCAGTTACCAGGGGCTATGGACTGAAGCTTTCTTT. Translation: CASSYQGLWTEAFF.

The CDR3 here is CASRLETGWNYGYTF. The DNA for the CDR3 is TGTGCCAGCAGACTTGAGACAGGGTGGAACTATGGCTACACCTTC. This chain links TRBV2 with TRBJ1-2; TRBD1 aligns across 7 bases. The germline V gene encodes CDR1 SNHLY and CDR2 FYNNEI. This CDR3 is built from 15 residues. Trimming removed 6 bases from V and 2 bases from J; junction bases left unmatched: 9.

This sequence joins TRBV24-1 and TRBJ2-5, with 9 bases that match TRBD2. CDR3 length: 13 residues. The germline V gene has CDR1 KGHDR and CDR2 SFDVKD. After removal of 9 bases from V and 5 bases from J, the junction contained 6 bases not matched to a gene. The CDR3 spells CATARGGAETQYF. The DNA of the CDR3 is TGTGCCACCGCGCGCGGGGGGGCGGAGACCCAGTACTTC.

The V gene is TRBV2, the J gene TRBJ2-7; D might be TRBD1 (6 bases). Trimming stripped 7 bases from V and 4 bases from J, with 11 bases between. The CDR3 totals 12 residues. Germline loops: CDR1 SNHLY, CDR2 FYNNEI. The CDR3 loop reads CASTLQGYEQYF. The CDR3 coding sequence is TGTGCCAGCACGCTACAGGGATACGAGCAGTACTTC.

The chain has TRBV6-1 and TRBJ2-2, with D possibly TRBD1 on 6 matching bases. The CDR3 contains 14 residues. CDR1 is MNHNS, CDR2 SASEGT, per germline. Trimming removed 3 bases at V and 4 bases at J, with 9 bases between. In DNA, the CDR3 is TGTGCCAGCAGTGAGCAGGGGCGCACCGGGGAGCTGTTTTTT. This gives the protein CASSEQGRTGELFF.

This clone was seen a handful of times. V is TRBV6-2 or TRBV6-3 and J is TRBJ2-3; the match to TRBD2 covers 10 bases. Per the germline V gene, CDR1 is MNHEY and CDR2 is SVGEGT. This CDR3 comprises 18 residues. V shed 2 bases, J shed 0 bases, and the junction held 8 bases outside the gene matches. The CDR3 region has the DNA TGTGCCAGCAGTTACCTGGAACTAGCGGGGATTAGCACAGATACGCAGTATTTT. This sequence encodes CASSYLELAGISTDTQYF.

J is TRBJ2-3 and V is TRBV30, with a weak D call TRBD2 (5 bases). The V and J ends lost 0 bases and 3 bases respectively, with 13 bases between them. CDR3 length: 15 amino acids. Germline V gene data show CDR1 as GTSNPN and CDR2 as SVGIG (reference sequence). This CDR3 is CAWSVRGGSTDTQYF. In DNA form, the CDR3 reads TGTGCCTGGAGTGTGAGAGGAGGTAGTACAGATACGCAGTATTTT. Full variable domain (outside the CDR3, taken from reference TRBV30 and TRBJ2-3): SQTIHQWPATLVQPVGSPLSLECTVEGTSNPNLYWYRQAAGRGLQLLFYSVGIGQISSEVPQNLSASRPQDRQFILSSKKLLLSDSGFYLCAWSVRGGSTDTQYFGPGTRLTVL.

V and J are TRBV20-1 and TRBJ1-2; D call uncertain. The CDR3 runs 10 residues. V was shortened by 2 bases and J by 7 bases, with 5 bases between the two germline ends. The germline CDR1 and CDR2 sequences are DFQATT and SNEGSKA (reference sequence). CDR3 in DNA: TGCAGTGCTAGACTCGGTGGCTACACCTTC. It codes for CSARLGGYTF.

V gene TRBV4-2 combines with J gene TRBJ2-3; 8 bases agree with TRBD2. The CDR3 is 18 amino acids. Germline CDR1 is LGHNA and CDR2 is YNFKEQ. With V trimmed by 1 base and J by 8 bases, 17 bases remained unmatched. The CDR3 sequence: CASSQGERGPRRRGTQYF. CDR3 DNA sequence: TGTGCCAGCAGCCAAGGAGAGCGGGGGCCTCGTAGGCGAGGTACGCAGTATTTT.

This chain links TRBV29-1 with TRBJ1-1, with 9 bases aligning to TRBD1. CDR3 length: 14 amino acids. J gave up 4 bases and V 4 bases, and 7 bases lay outside the gene matches. The germline CDR1 and CDR2 sequences are SQVTM and ANQGSEA. CDR3 sequence: CSVVRDRVATEAFF. The CDR3 coding sequence is TGCAGCGTTGTCCGGGACAGGGTGGCCACTGAAGCTTTCTTT.

The count of this clone is one. J is TRBJ2-1 and V is TRBV7-9, with TRBD1 matching over 8 bases. Germline loops: CDR1 SEHNR, CDR2 FQNEAQ (reference sequence). The CDR3 covers 13 residues. The junction had 9 bases not matched to a gene; V was cut back by 2 bases and J by 15 bases. CDR3 protein: CASSLSRDRQRFF. CDR3 sequence (DNA): TGTGCCAGCAGCTTAAGTCGGGACAGGCAACGGTTCTTC. The full variable domain, its missing parts supplied by reference TRBV7-9 and TRBJ2-1, is DTGVSQNPRHKITKRGQNVTFRCDPISEHNRLYWYRQTLGQGPEFLTYFQNEAQLEKSRLLSDRFSAERPKGSFSTLEIQRTEQGDSAMYLCASSLSRDRQRFFGPGTRLTVL.

The chain is built from TRBV28 and TRBJ1-3, with TRBD1 matching 8 bases. The V and J ends lost 7 bases and 3 bases, in that order; junction bases with no gene match: 5. The CDR3 consists of 14 residues. CDR1 is MDHEN, CDR2 SYDVKM, per germline. The CDR3 nucleotides are TGTGCCAGCATCCAGGGGGCCGGTGGAAACACCATATATTTT. Its protein is CASIQGAGGNTIYF.

The chain combines TRBV5-1 with TRBJ2-7, with 8 bases matching TRBD1. Losses at the gene ends were 4 bases for V and 5 bases for J; bases not matched to a gene: 11. CDR3 length equals 15 residues. CDR1 and CDR2 (germline): SGHRS, YFSETQ. The CDR3 sequence is CASSQDDRGFNEQYF. In nucleotides, the CDR3 is TGCGCCAGCAGCCAGGACGACAGGGGTTTCAACGAGCAGTACTTC.

The chain has TRBV3-1 (or the pseudogene TRBV3-2) and TRBJ1-5; D remains unclear. Germline V gene lookup returns CDR1 LGHDT and CDR2 YNNKEL (reference sequence). V was shortened by 4 bases and J by 4 bases, with 11 bases between the two germline ends. CDR3 length: 14 amino acids. The CDR3 is CASSPGEQNQPQHF. DNA of the CDR3: TGTGCCAGCAGCCCCGGAGAACAAAATCAGCCCCAGCATTTT.

The chain joins TRBV7-2 to TRBJ2-3; 8 nucleotides match TRBD1. Germline lookup yields CDR1 SGHTA and CDR2 FQGNSA. V was clipped by 5 bases and J by 9 bases; unmatched bases: 7. The CDR3 totals 13 residues. The CDR3 DNA reads as TGTGCCAGCAGCCCGGGGACAGGTCGGACGCAGTATTTT. This sequence encodes CASSPGTGRTQYF.

J is TRBJ1-1 and V is TRBV6-1; the match to TRBD1 covers 7 bases. Germline V gene data show CDR1 as MNHNS and CDR2 as SASEGT. The CDR3 extends over 21 amino acids. Trimming at V came to 2 bases and at J to 4 bases, leaving 25 bases not matched to a gene. CDR3 coding DNA: TGTGCCAGCAGTGAACCACCAAAGATGACAGGGACTCCCTTCTTGGGCACTGAAGCTTTCTTT. It encodes CASSEPPKMTGTPFLGTEAFF.

The chain links TRBV28 to TRBJ1-1, with D unresolved. There are 11 residues in the CDR3. Germline V gene lookup returns CDR1 MDHEN and CDR2 SYDVKM. V was trimmed by 7 bases and J by 0 bases, leaving 3 bases between them. CDR3 coding DNA: TGTGCCAGCACCTTGAACACTGAAGCTTTCTTT. This codes for CASTLNTEAFF.